One and the same sample provided the 3 T cell receptor beta chains below, sequenced in a study of shared clonotypes between healthy human individuals. The protocol was immunoSEQ multiplex PCR, while the TCRdb copy is restricted to in-frame clones and leaves out a portion. The table has some 2.1 million clones, 85% to 95% seen once. The sample was naive CD4+ T cells sorted from blood. Subset: CD45RA+ positively selected. These receptor sequences come from a man aged 18 to 29 in good health.

The chain has TRBV19 and TRBJ1-2; D may be TRBD1 (6 bases). The CDR3 has 13 residues. Germline V lookup: CDR1 LNHDA, CDR2 SQIVND (reference sequence). Trimming cost V 3 bases and J 6 bases, with 11 bases left between them. DNA for the CDR3: TGTGCCAGTAGTATCACAGGGACGGATGGCTACACCTTC. Translated, it gives CASSITGTDGYTF.

The J gene is TRBJ2-3, the V gene TRBV6-5, with 8 positions matching TRBD1. This CDR3 has 12 residues. The V gene's germline CDR1 is MNHEY and CDR2 SVGAGI. After removal of 10 bases from V and 2 bases from J, the junction contained 2 bases not matched to a gene. The CDR3 DNA follows: TGTGCCACCCAGGGGGCCACAGATACGCAGTATTTT. This sequence encodes CATQGATDTQYF.

This chain uses TRBV11-2 with TRBJ1-6, with D tentatively TRBD1 (6 bases). Deletions cut 2 bases from V and 8 bases from J, with 16 bases between. There are 16 residues in the CDR3. CDR1 and CDR2 (germline): SGHAT, FQNNGV. The CDR3 nucleotides are TGTGCCAGCAGCTTATCATCGGCAGGGGCGTATTCACCCCTCCACTTT. It specifies CASSLSSAGAYSPLHF.